This TCR beta chain is drawn from a study of T cell responses to AZD1222 COVID-19 vaccine. In the case of this clone: Its target is not known.

Study-wide findings and caveats: No day 14 peak samples; only post-peak repertoires were characterized.

Sequenced by immunoSEQ multiplex PCR; TCRdb stores in-frame clones only, minus some. The table shows 130,000 to 150,000 clones, with more than 80% occurring only once. Between the trimmed V and J ends, which lost 3 bases and 1 base, there was a span of 16 bases. Germline V gene data show CDR1 as SGDLS and CDR2 as YYNGEE. The CDR3 totals 16 residues. The sequence came from an adult in good health. The V call is TRBV9, the J call TRBJ1-1; no clear D. The sequenced sample was peripheral blood, obtained on day 0 of AZD1222 vaccination. Written as DNA, the CDR3 is TGTGCCAGCAGCGCTAAGGTCACTCTGGCGAACACTGAAGCTTTCTTT. Protein sequence: CASSAKVTLANTEAFF. Based on the CDR3 plus reference TRBV9 and TRBJ1-1, the full variable domain is DSGVTQTPKHLITATGQRVTLRCSPRSGDLSVYWYQQSLDQGLQFLIQYYNGEERAKGNILERFSAQQFPDLHSELNLSSLELGDSALYFCASSAKVTLANTEAFFGQGTRLTVV.